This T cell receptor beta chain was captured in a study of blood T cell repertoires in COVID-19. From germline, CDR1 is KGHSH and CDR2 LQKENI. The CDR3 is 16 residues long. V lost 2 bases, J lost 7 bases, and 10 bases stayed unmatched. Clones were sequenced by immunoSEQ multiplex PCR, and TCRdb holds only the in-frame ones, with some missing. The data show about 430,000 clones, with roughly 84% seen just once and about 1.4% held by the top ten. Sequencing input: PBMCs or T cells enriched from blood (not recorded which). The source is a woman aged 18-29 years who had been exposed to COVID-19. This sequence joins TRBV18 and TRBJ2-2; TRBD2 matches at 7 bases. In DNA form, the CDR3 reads TGTGCCAGCTCACCAGTAACCACTAGCGTCAGCGGGGAGCTGTTTTTT. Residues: CASSPVTTSVSGELFF.